A single sample gave rise to the 16 T cell receptor beta chains below, sequenced in a study of cytomegalovirus exposure and HLA in healthy donors. Produced via immunoSEQ multiplex PCR; TCRdb's table is partial and in-frame only. The sample shows some 40,000 clones, around 93% of them seen only once. Material: PBMCs. The receptors stem from a man between 18 and 29 years old in good health and CMV-seronegative.

The chain links TRBV11-3 to TRBJ2-3; 13 bases are a match to TRBD2. The CDR3 spans 16 residues. Looked up from germline, CDR1 is SGHNT and CDR2 is YENEEA. The junction had 2 bases not matched to a gene; V was cut back by 1 base and J by 4 bases. CDR3 amino acids: CASSLGTSGSSDTQYF. CDR3 bases: TGTGCCAGCAGCTTAGGGACTAGCGGGAGTTCAGATACGCAGTATTTT. Full variable domain (remainder filled in from reference TRBV11-3 and TRBJ2-3): EAGVVQSPRYKIIEKKQPVAFWCNPISGHNTLYWYLQNLGQGPELLIRYENEEAVDDSQLPKDRFSAERLKGVDSTLKIQPAELGDSAVYLCASSLGTSGSSDTQYFGPGTRLTVL.

The genes are TRBV7-2 and TRBJ2-5; D is uncertain. The CDR3 length is 12 residues. V lost 5 bases and J 5 bases, leaving 9 bases between the germline ends. Germline CDR1 SGHTA, CDR2 FQGNSA. CDR3 sequence: CASSPLFETQYF. The DNA for the CDR3 is TGTGCCAGCAGCCCCCTTTTTGAGACCCAGTACTTC.

The V call is TRBV10-1, the J call TRBJ2-7; D perhaps matches TRBD2 (5 bases). CDR1 and CDR2 from the germline V gene are WNHNN and SYGVQD (reference sequence). This CDR3 contains 13 residues. V dropped 3 bases and J dropped 5 bases, with 11 bases sitting between them. This chain's CDR3 is CASSDRGVNEQYF. Here the CDR3 DNA reads TGCGCCAGCAGTGATCGGGGAGTCAACGAGCAGTACTTC.

This clone was seen only once. V gene TRBV6-6 combines with J gene TRBJ2-5; 10 bases fit TRBD2. CDR3 size: 14 residues. Germline lookup yields CDR1 MNHNY and CDR2 SVGAGI (reference sequence). Trimming at V came to 5 bases and at J to 7 bases, leaving 7 bases not matched to a gene. CDR3 in amino acids: CASSQLAGGGTQYF. CDR3 DNA: TGTGCCAGCAGTCAATTAGCGGGGGGCGGGACCCAGTACTTC.

Here the CDR3 reads CASSLLMGQGDDEQYF. The CDR3 DNA reads TGTGCCAGCAGCTTGCTTATGGGACAGGGAGACGACGAGCAGTACTTC. The rearrangement joins TRBV5-5 to TRBJ2-7, with 9 nucleotides matching TRBD1. The CDR3 sequence is 16 residues long. Germline-derived CDR1 and CDR2 are SGHKS and YYEKEE (reference sequence). V was pared by 1 base and J by 5 bases, with 10 bases of the junction left unmatched.

The V and J genes are TRBV11-2 and TRBJ2-7; D perhaps matches TRBD1 (6 bases). The V end was cut by 3 bases, the J end by 7 bases, with 19 bases between. Germline values: CDR1 SGHAT, CDR2 FQNNGV. The CDR3 runs 15 residues. CDR3 DNA sequence: TGTGCCAGCAGCTTTCAGACGGCAGGGCAGGGGGAGCAGTACTTC. Residues: CASSFQTAGQGEQYF.

A note on this clone: One junction end disagrees with the germline gene, perhaps due to a read error. The chain carries TRBV29-1 and TRBJ2-2, with 12 positions matching TRBD1. Germline lookup yields CDR1 SQVTM and CDR2 ANQGSEA. The CDR3 length is 13 residues. The CDR3 bases are TGCAGCGTTGAAGAGACCGGGACAGGGGGCGCGGTTTTT. Amino acids: CSVEETGTGGAVF.

The rearrangement links TRBV6-5 to TRBJ1-5; TRBD1 agrees at 7 bases. The CDR3 sequence is 15 residues long. Trimming cost V 2 bases and J 7 bases; bases outside gene matches: 8. Germline V gene data show CDR1 as MNHEY and CDR2 as SVGAGI. This CDR3 reads CASSYPGTETQPQHF. DNA of the CDR3: TGTGCCAGCAGTTACCCCGGGACAGAAACGCAGCCCCAGCATTTT.

The chain recombines TRBV19 with TRBJ1-2, with 8 bases identical to TRBD1. Germline loops: CDR1 LNHDA, CDR2 SQIVND (reference sequence). Trimming removed 7 bases from V and 6 bases from J; junction bases left unmatched: 7. CDR3 length equals 13 residues. Here the CDR3 DNA reads TGTGCCAGTAAGGACGGGACAGGCAATGGCTACACCTTC. It is translated as CASKDGTGNGYTF.

This chain joins TRBV27 and TRBJ2-7, with 9 bases matching TRBD1. The germline gives CDR1 MNHEY, CDR2 SMNVEV (reference sequence). This CDR3 has 15 amino acids. V was pared by 4 bases and J by 0 bases, with 4 bases of the junction left unmatched. The CDR3 sequence: CASSSGQGRSYEQYF. The CDR3 DNA reads TGTGCCAGCAGTTCAGGACAGGGGCGCTCCTACGAGCAGTACTTC.

The chain recombines TRBV5-6 with TRBJ2-2, with 10 positions matching TRBD2. Germline CDR1 and CDR2: SGHDT and YYEEEE. This CDR3 is built from 14 residues. V shed 5 bases, J shed 5 bases, and the junction held 3 bases outside the gene matches. CDR3: CASRAGGSTGELFF. CDR3 bases: TGTGCCAGCAGAGCGGGGGGGTCAACCGGGGAGCTGTTTTTT. The variable domain in full, completed from reference TRBV5-6 and TRBJ2-2, reads DAGVTQSPTHLIKTRGQQVTLRCSPKSGHDTVSWYQQALGQGPQFIFQYYEEEERQRGNFPDRFSGHQFPNYSSELNVNALLLGDSALYLCASRAGGSTGELFFGEGSRLTVL.

The chain joins TRBV25-1 to TRBJ1-1, with TRBD1 matching 12 bases. Germline V gene lookup returns CDR1 MGHDK and CDR2 SYGVNS. The junction had 8 bases not matched to a gene; V was cut back by 5 bases and J by 7 bases. The CDR3 length is 15 residues. As DNA, the CDR3 is TGTGCCAGCAGTAGCCGGGACAGGGGGCAGGGTGAAGCTTTCTTT. Residues: CASSSRDRGQGEAFF.

V gene TRBV5-4 combines with J gene TRBJ2-7, with D possibly TRBD2 on 6 matching bases. This CDR3 is built from 14 residues. The V gene lost 3 bases and the J gene lost 0 bases, with 10 bases spanning the gap. CDR1 is SGHNT and CDR2 is YYREEE in the germline V gene (reference sequence). The DNA for the CDR3 is TGTGCCAGCAGCTGGGACTCAATCTCCTACGAGCAGTACTTC. This encodes CASSWDSISYEQYF.

J is TRBJ2-3 and V is TRBV7-3; 12 bases agree with TRBD2. The CDR3 sequence is 17 residues long. Per the germline V gene, CDR1 is SGHTA and CDR2 is FQGTGA. Trimming removed 9 bases from V and 0 bases from J; junction bases left unmatched: 10. The CDR3 nucleotides read TGTGCCAGTCGGCCAGGGACTAGCGGGCTAAGCACAGATACGCAGTATTTT. It encodes CASRPGTSGLSTDTQYF. Complete variable domain (other parts from reference TRBV7-3 and TRBJ2-3): GAGVSQTPSNKVTEKGKYVELRCDPISGHTALYWYRQSLGQGPEFLIYFQGTGAADDSGLPNDRFFAVRPEGSVSTLKIQRTERGDSAVYLCASRPGTSGLSTDTQYFGPGTRLTVL.

This clone has only a few counts. This chain uses TRBV9 with TRBJ2-2; possibly TRBD2 for D (5 bases). The CDR3 runs to 14 residues. Germline V gives CDR1 SGDLS, CDR2 YYNGEE. Trimming cost V 4 bases and J 5 bases, with 12 bases left between them. CDR3 sequence: CASSTPGGTGELFF. CDR3 nucleotide sequence: TGTGCCAGCAGCACTCCCGGAGGTACCGGGGAGCTGTTTTTT.

The chain recombines TRBV7-3 with TRBJ2-1, with 10 bases identical to TRBD1. This CDR3 is 15 amino acids long. V lost 7 bases, J lost 7 bases, and 10 bases stayed unmatched. Germline-derived CDR1 and CDR2 are SGHTA and FQGTGA. This CDR3 is CASTDAGQGENEQFF. For the CDR3, the DNA is TGTGCCAGCACCGACGCTGGACAGGGGGAGAATGAGCAGTTCTTC. Complete variable domain (other parts from reference TRBV7-3 and TRBJ2-1): GAGVSQTPSNKVTEKGKYVELRCDPISGHTALYWYRQSLGQGPEFLIYFQGTGAADDSGLPNDRFFAVRPEGSVSTLKIQRTERGDSAVYLCASTDAGQGENEQFFGPGTRLTVL.